Listed below are T cell receptor beta chains from one sample, sequenced in a study of cytomegalovirus exposure and HLA in healthy donors. Repertoires were generated with immunoSEQ multiplex PCR, while TCRdb's copy carries only in-frame clones and drops some. The sample includes 45,000 to 60,000 clones. Material for sequencing was PBMCs. These receptors were obtained from a female donor in good health and CMV-seronegative. The CDR3 runs from the conserved cysteine through the conserved F or W. The D gene is left open where the match is weak.

- | TRBV18 | CASSPGAGWDQPQHF
TRBD1 | TRBV30 | CASTGTGGLFSGNTIYF
TRBD2 | TRBV6-1 | CASSASGALGETQYF
- | TRBV7-2 | CASSQGGTEAFF
- | TRBV5-1 | CASSLGSQNREAFF
TRBD1 | TRBV4-1 | CASSLSPPGQGGSGELFF
TRBD1 | TRBV27 | CASSLPDRATLHF
- | TRBV13 | CASSRGRGGYNEQFF
- | TRBV18 | CASSLNYNEQFF
TRBD1 | TRBV6-5 | CASSYRRDSYGYTF
- | TRBV15 | CATSGTDTTYEQYF
- | TRBV28 | CASSLLPVGYTF